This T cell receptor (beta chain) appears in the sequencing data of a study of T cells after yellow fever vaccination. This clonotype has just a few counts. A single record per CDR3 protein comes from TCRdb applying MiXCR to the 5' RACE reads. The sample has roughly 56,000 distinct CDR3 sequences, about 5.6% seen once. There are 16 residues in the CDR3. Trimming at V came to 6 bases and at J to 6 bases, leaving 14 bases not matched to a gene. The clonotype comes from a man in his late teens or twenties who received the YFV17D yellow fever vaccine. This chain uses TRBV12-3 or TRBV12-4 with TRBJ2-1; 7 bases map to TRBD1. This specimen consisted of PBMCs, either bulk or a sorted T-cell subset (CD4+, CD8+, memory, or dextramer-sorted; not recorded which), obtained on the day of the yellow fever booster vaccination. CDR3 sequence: CASSGIGQVAVNEQFF. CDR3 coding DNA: TGTGCCAGCAGCGGGATCGGACAGGTGGCGGTCAATGAGCAGTTCTTC.